What follows describes a single T cell receptor (beta chain). In the authors' workflow: Estimates of nucleated cell counts were drawn from the amplification of reference gene primers. The method was immunoSEQ multiplex PCR; TCRdb's version includes in-frame clones alone and lacks a portion of them. V and J calls and clone size are as listed in that table; D and trimming were resolved from the DNA. This sample has approximately 79,000 clones; 85% to 90% occur once, and the top ten carry 0.5% to 0.7%. This entry is derived from a study of blood T cell repertoires in COVID-19. Study summary: Acute-phase and convalescent COVID-19 samples originated in the United States, Italy and Spain. The cDNA or gDNA used as material had been derived from T cells, B-cell-depleted T cells, or PBMCs.

The CDR3 contains 14 residues. The V gene's germline CDR1 is ENHRY and CDR2 SYGVKD. V was clipped by 2 bases and J by 7 bases, with 11 bases between them. The V gene is TRBV10-3, the J gene TRBJ1-4; tentatively, D is TRBD1 (6 bases). This receptor was obtained from a man in his fifties or sixties with acute or convalescent COVID-19. Input material: peripheral blood. CDR3 loop: CAISEPGTLEKLFF. CDR3 in DNA: TGTGCCATCAGTGAGCCGGGGACACTTGAAAAACTGTTTTTT.